This T cell receptor beta chain was recovered during a study of blood T cell repertoires in COVID-19. Study-level background: Sites across the United States, Italy and Spain contributed samples from acute and convalescent COVID-19. In each case, the material was cDNA or gDNA derived from T cells, B-cell-depleted T cells, or PBMCs.

Per the study methods: Amplifying reference gene primers gave estimates of nucleated cell counts. The method was immunoSEQ multiplex PCR; TCRdb's version includes in-frame clones alone and lacks a portion of them. That table is the source of V, J and clone size, and D and trimming were worked out from the DNA. This repertoire shows 25,000 to 30,000 clones, about 94% found once; its top ten account for about 4%. This TCR was sampled from a human donor with active COVID-19. The donor label of this sample is uncertain. Sequenced sample: peripheral blood.

This CDR3 is CASSRSGIEQFF. CDR3 coding DNA: TGTGCCAGCAGCCGATCAGGGATTGAGCAGTTCTTC. V gene TRBV14 combines with J gene TRBJ2-1; a weak D match, TRBD1 (5 bases). V lost 4 bases and J lost 9, with 10 bases in between. The CDR3 covers 12 residues. Per the germline V gene, CDR1 is SGHDN and CDR2 is FVKESK. Full variable domain (remainder filled in from reference TRBV14 and TRBJ2-1): EAGVTQFPSHSVIEKGQTVTLRCDPISGHDNLYWYRRVMGKEIKFLLHFVKESKQDESGMPNNRFLAERTGGTYSTLKVQPAELEDSGVYFCASSRSGIEQFFGPGTRLTVL.